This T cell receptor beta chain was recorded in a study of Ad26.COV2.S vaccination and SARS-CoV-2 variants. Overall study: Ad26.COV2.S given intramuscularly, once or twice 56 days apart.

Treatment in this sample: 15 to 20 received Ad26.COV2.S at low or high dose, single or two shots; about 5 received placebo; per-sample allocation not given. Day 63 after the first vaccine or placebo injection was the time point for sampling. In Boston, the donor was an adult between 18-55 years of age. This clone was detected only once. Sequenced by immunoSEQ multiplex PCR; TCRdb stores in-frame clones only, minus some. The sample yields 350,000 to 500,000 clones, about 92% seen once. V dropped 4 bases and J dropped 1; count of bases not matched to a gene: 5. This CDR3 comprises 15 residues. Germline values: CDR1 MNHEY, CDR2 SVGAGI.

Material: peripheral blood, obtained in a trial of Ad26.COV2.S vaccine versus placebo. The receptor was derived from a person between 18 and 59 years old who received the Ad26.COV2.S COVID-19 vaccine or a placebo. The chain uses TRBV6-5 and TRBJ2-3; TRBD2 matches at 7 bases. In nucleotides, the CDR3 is TGTGCCAGCAGTTTGGCGGGAGTGGGCACAGATACGCAGTATTTT. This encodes CASSLAGVGTDTQYF.